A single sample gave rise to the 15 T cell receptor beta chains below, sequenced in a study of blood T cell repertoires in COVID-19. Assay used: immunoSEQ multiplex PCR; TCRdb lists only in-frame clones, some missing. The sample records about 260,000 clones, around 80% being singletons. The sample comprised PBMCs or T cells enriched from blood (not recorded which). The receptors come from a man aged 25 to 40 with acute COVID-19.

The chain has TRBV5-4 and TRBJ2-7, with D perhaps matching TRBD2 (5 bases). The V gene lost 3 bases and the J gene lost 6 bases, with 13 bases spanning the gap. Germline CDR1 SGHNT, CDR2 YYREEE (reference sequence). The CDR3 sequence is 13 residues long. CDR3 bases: TGTGCCAGCAGCTCCGGACTCCTTTCCGAGCAGTACGTC. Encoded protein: CASSSGLLSEQYV.

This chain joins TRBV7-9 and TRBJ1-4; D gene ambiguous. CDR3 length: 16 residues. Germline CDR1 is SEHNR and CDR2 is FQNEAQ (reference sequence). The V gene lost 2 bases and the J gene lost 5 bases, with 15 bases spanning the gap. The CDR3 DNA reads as TGTGCCAGCAGCTTATCGATGTCGGGAACGAATGAAAAACTGTTTTTT. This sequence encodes CASSLSMSGTNEKLFF.

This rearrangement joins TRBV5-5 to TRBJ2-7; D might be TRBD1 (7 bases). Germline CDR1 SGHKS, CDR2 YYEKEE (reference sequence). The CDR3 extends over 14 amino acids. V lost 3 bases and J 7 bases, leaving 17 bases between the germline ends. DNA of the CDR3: TGTGCCAGCAGCTCGGCGGGACAGACGGGAGAGCAGTACGTC. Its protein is CASSSAGQTGEQYV.

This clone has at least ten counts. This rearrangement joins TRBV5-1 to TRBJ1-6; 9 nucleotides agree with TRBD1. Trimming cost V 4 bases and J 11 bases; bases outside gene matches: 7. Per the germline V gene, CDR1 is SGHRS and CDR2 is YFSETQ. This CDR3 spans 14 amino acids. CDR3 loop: CASSPDRGTTPLHF. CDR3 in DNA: TGCGCCAGCAGCCCAGACAGGGGGACGACACCCCTCCACTTT. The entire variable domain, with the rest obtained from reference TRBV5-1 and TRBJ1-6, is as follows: KAGVTQTPRYLIKTRGQQVTLSCSPISGHRSVSWYQQTPGQGLQFLFEYFSETQRNKGNFPGRFSGRQFSNSRSEMNVSTLELGDSALYLCASSPDRGTTPLHFGNGTRLTVT.

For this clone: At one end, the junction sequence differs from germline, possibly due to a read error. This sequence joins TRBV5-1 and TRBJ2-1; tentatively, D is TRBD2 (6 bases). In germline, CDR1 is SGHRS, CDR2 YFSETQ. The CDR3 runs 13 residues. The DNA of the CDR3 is TGTGCCAGCAGCCAAGGGACTGCCAATGAGCAGTTCTTC. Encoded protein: CASSQGTANEQFF. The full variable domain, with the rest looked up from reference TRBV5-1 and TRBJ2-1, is KAGVTQTPRYLIKTRGQQVTLSCSPISGHRSVSWYQQTPGQGLQFLFEYFSETQRNKGNFPGRFSGRQFSNSRSEMNVSTLELGDSALYLCASSQGTANEQFFGPGTRLTVL.

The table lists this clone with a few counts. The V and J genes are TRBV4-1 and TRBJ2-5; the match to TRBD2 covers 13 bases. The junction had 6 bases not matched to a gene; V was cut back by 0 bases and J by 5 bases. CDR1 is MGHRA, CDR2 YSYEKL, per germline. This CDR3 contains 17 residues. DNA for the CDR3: TGCGCCAGCAGCCAAGAACTAGCGGGAGGGTCCGGGGAGACCCAGTACTTC. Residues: CASSQELAGGSGETQYF.

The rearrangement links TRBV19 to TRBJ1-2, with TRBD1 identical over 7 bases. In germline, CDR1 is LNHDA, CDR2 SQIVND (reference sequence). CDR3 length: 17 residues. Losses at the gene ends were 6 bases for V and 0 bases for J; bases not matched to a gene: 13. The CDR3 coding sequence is TGTGCCAGTAGGGGCATCAGGGGGGCCTACGCTAACTATGGCTACACCTTC. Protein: CASRGIRGAYANYGYTF.

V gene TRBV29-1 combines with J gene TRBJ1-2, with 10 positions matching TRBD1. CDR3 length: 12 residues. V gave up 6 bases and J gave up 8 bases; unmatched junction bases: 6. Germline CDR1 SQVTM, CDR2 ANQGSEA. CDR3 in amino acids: CSVGQGSVGYTF. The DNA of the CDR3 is TGCAGCGTGGGACAGGGGTCTGTGGGCTACACCTTC.

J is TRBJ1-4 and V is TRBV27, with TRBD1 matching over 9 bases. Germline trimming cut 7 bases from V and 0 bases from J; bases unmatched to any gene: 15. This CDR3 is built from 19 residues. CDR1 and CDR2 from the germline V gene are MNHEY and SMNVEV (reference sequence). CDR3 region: CASTPLGTGRTATNEKLFF. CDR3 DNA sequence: TGTGCCAGCACCCCGCTTGGGACAGGGAGGACGGCAACTAATGAAAAACTGTTTTTT.

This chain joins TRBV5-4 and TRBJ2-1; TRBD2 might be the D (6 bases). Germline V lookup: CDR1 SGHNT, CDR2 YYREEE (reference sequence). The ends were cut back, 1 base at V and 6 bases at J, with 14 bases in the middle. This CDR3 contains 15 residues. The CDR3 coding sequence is TGTGCCAGCAGCTTGATAACTAGGGGAGGCAATGAGCAGTTCTTC. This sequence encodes CASSLITRGGNEQFF.

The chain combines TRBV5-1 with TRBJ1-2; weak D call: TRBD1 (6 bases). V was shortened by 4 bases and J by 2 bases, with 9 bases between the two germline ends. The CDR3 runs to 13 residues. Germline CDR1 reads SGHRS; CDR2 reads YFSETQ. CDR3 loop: CASSAGQNYGYTF. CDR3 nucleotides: TGCGCCAGCAGCGCCGGACAGAACTATGGCTACACCTTC.

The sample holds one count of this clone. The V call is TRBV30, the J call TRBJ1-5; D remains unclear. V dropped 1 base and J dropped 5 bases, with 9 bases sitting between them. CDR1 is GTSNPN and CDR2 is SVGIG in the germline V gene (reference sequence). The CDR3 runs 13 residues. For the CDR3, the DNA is TGTGCCTGGAGTGGACACAACGATCAGCCCCAGCATTTT. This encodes CAWSGHNDQPQHF.

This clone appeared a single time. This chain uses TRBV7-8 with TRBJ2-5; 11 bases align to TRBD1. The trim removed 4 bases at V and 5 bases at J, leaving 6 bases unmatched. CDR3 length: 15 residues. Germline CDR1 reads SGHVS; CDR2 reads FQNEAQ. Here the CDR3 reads CASSSWTGGSETQYF. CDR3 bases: TGTGCCAGCAGCTCCTGGACAGGGGGCAGCGAGACCCAGTACTTC.

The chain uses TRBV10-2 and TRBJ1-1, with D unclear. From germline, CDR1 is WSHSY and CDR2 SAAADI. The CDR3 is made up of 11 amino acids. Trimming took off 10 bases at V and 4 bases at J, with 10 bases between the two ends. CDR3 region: CATRVGTEAFF. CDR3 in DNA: TGCGCCACCCGGGTAGGCACTGAAGCTTTCTTT.

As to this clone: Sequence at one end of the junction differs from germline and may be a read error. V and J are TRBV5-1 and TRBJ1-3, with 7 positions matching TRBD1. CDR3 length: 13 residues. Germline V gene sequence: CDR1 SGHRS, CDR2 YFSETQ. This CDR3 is CASSPGTDGTIYF. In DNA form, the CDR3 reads TGTGCCAGCAGCCCGGGGACAGATGGCACCATATATTTT.